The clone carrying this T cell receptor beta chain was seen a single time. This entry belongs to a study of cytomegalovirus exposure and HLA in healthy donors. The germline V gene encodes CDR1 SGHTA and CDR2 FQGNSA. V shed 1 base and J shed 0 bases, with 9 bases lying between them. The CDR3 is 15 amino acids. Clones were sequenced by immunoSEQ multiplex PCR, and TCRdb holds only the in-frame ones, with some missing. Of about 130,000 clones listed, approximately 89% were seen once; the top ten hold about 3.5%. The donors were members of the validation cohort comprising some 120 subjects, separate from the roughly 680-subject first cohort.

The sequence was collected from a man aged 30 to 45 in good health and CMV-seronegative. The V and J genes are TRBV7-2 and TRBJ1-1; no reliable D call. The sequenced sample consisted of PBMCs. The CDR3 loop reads CASSLVSGMNTEAFF. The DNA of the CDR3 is TGTGCCAGCAGCTTAGTATCAGGCATGAACACTGAAGCTTTCTTT.